This T cell receptor (beta chain) came from a study of blood T cell repertoires in COVID-19. Trimming removed 4 bases from V and 0 bases from J; junction bases left unmatched: 5. The CDR3 has 15 amino acids. Germline CDR1 reads SGHKS; CDR2 reads YYEKEE (reference sequence). The protocol was immunoSEQ multiplex PCR, while the TCRdb copy is restricted to in-frame clones and leaves out a portion. The table records fewer than 90,000 clones, 55% to 75% of them present only once. The clonotype comes from a woman aged 80 or over with acute or convalescent COVID-19. V usage is TRBV5-5 and J usage is TRBJ1-1; 8 bases map to TRBD1. Material for sequencing was peripheral blood. CDR3 residues: CASSPRQGMNTEAFF. The CDR3 DNA sequence: TGTGCCAGCAGCCCAAGACAGGGGATGAACACTGAAGCTTTCTTT.